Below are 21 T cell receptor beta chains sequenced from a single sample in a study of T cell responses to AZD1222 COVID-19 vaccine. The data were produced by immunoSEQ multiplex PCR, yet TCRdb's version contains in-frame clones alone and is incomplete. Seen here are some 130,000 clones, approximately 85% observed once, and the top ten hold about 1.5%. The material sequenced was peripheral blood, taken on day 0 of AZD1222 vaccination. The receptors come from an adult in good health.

The CDR3 sequence: CATSDSYRDRGAFF. In nucleotides, the CDR3 is TGTGCCACCAGTGATTCGTACCGGGACAGGGGAGCTTTCTTT. The chain is built from TRBV24-1 and TRBJ1-1, with TRBD1 matching over 10 bases. Germline assignment: CDR1 KGHDR and CDR2 SFDVKD. The CDR3 sequence is 14 residues long. The V and J ends lost 2 bases and 10 bases, in that order; junction bases with no gene match: 6.

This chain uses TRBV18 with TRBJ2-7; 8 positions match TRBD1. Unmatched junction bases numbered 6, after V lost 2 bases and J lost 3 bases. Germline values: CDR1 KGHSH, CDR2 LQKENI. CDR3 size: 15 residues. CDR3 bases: TGTGCCAGCTCACCAGGAGGGACAGGAGACTACGAGCAGTACTTC. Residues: CASSPGGTGDYEQYF.

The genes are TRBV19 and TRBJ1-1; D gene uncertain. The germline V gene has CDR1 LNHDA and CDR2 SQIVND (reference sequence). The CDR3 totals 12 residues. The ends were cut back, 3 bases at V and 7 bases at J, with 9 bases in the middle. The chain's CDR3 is CASSIHGLEAFF. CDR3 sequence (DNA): TGTGCCAGTAGTATTCATGGACTTGAAGCTTTCTTT.

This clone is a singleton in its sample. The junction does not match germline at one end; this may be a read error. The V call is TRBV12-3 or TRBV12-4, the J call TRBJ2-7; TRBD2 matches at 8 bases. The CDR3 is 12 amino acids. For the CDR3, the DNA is TGTGCCAGCAGCTTAGCGGGACGCGAGCAGTACTTC. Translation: CASSLAGREQYF.

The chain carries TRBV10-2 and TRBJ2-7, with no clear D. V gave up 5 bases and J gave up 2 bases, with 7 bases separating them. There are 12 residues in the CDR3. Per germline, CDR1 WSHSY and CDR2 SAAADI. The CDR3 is CASSLWPYEQYF. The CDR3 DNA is TGCGCCAGCAGTCTGTGGCCCTACGAGCAGTACTTC.

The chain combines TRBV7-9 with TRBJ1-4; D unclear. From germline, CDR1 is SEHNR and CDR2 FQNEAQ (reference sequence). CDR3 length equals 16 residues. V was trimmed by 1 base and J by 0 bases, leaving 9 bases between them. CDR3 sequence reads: CASSLGDRSTNEKLFF. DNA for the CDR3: TGTGCCAGCAGCTTAGGGGATCGGTCAACTAATGAAAAACTGTTTTTT.

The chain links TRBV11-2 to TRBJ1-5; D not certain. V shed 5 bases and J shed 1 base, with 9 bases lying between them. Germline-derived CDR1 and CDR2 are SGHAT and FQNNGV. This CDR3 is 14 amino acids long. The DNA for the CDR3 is TGTGCCAGCAGCGCCGGGCAGAGCAATCAGCCCCAGCATTTT. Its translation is CASSAGQSNQPQHF.

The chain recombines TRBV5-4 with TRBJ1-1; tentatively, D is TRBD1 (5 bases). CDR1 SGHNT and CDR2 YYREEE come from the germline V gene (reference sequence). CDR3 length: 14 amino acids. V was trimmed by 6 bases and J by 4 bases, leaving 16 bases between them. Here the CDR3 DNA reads TGTGCCAGCACTAGGACTGGGGGTGGCACTGAAGCTTTCTTT. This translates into CASTRTGGGTEAFF.

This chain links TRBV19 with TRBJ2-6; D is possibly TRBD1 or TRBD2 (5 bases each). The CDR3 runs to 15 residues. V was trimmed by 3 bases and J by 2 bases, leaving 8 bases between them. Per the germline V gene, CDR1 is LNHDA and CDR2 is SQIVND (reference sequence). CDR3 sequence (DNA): TGTGCCAGTAGTATCCGAGGGGCTGGGGCCAACGTCCTGACTTTC. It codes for CASSIRGAGANVLTF.

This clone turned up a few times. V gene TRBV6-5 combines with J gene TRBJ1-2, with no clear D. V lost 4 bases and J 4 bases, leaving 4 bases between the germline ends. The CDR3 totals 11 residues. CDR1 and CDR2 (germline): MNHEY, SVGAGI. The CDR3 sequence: CASSSLYGYTF. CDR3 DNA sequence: TGTGCCAGCAGTTCCCTCTATGGCTACACCTTC.

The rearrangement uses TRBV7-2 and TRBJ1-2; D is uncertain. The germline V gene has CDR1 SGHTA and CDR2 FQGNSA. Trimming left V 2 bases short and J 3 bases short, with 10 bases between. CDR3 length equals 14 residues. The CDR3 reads CASSLIPEDYGYTF. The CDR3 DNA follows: TGTGCCAGCAGCTTAATCCCGGAAGACTATGGCTACACCTTC. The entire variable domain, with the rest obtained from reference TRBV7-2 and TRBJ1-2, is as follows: GAGVSQSPSNKVTEKGKDVELRCDPISGHTALYWYRQSLGQGLEFLIYFQGNSAPDKSGLPSDRFSAERTGGSVSTLTIQRTQQEDSAVYLCASSLIPEDYGYTFGSGTRLTVV.

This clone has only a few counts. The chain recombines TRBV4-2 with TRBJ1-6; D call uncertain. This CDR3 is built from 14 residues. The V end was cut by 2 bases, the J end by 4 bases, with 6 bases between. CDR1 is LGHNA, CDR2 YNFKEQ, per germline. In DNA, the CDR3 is TGTGCCAGCAGCCAATCGGATTATAATTCACCCCTCCACTTT. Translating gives CASSQSDYNSPLHF.

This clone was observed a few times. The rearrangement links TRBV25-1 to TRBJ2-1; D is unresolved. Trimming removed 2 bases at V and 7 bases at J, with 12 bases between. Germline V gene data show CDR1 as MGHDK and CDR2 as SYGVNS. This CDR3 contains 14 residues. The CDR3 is CASSEGVGKNEQFF. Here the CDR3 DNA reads TGTGCCAGCAGTGAAGGGGTAGGGAAGAATGAGCAGTTCTTC.

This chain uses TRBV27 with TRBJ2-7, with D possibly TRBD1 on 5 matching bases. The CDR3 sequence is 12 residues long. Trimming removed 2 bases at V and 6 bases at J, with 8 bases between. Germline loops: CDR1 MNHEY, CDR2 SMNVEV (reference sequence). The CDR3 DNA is TGTGCCAGCAGTTTACAGGGTTCCGAGCAGTACTTC. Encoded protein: CASSLQGSEQYF.

CDR3 amino acids: CASSQVAGYEQYF. DNA of the CDR3: TGTGCCAGCAGCCAAGTCGCGGGCTACGAGCAGTACTTC. The V gene is TRBV3-1 (or the pseudogene TRBV3-2), the J gene TRBJ2-7, with D perhaps TRBD2 (5 bases). V was clipped by 1 base and J by 3 bases, with 7 bases between them. CDR1 is LGHDT, CDR2 YNNKEL, per germline (reference sequence). This CDR3 spans 13 amino acids.

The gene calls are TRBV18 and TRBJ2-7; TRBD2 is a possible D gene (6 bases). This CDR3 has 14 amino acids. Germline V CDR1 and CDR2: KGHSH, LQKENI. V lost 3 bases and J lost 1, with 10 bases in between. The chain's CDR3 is CASSPRRDSYEQYF. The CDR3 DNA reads TGTGCCAGCTCACCCCGGCGGGATTCCTACGAGCAGTACTTC.

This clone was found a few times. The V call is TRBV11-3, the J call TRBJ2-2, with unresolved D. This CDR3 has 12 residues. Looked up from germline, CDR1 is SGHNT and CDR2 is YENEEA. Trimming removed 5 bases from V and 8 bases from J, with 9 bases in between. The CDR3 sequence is CASSGRSGELFF. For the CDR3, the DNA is TGTGCCAGCAGCGGACGATCTGGGGAGCTGTTTTTT.

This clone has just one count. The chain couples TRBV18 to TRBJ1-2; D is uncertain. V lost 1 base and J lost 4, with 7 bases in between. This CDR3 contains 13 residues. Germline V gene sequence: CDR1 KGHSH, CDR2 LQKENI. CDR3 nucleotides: TGTGCCAGCTCACCACAGGAGGCCTATGGCTACACCTTC. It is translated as CASSPQEAYGYTF.

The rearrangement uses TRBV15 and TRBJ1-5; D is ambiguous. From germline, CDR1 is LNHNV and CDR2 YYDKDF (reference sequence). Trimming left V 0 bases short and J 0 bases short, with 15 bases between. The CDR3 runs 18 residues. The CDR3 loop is CATSREGLRADSNQPQHF. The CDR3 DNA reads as TGTGCCACCAGCAGAGAGGGTCTGAGGGCTGATAGCAATCAGCCCCAGCATTTT. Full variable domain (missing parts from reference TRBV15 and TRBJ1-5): DAMVIQNPRYQVTQFGKPVTLSCSQTLNHNVMYWYQQKSSQAPKLLFHYYDKDFNNEADTPDNFQSRRPNTSFCFLDIRSPGLGDTAMYLCATSREGLRADSNQPQHFGDGTRLSIL.

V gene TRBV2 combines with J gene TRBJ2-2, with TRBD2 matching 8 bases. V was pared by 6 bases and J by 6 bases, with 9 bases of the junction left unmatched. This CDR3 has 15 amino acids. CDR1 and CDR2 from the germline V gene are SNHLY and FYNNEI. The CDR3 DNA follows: TGTGCCAGCAGGGAAACCGGGACTAGATCCGGGGAGCTGTTTTTT. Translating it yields CASRETGTRSGELFF.

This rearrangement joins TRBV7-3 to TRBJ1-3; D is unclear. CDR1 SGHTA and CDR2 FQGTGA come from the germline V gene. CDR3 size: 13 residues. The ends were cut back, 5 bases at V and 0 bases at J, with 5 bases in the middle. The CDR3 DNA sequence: TGTGCCAGCAGCCCCGTCTCTGGAAACACCATATATTTT. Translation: CASSPVSGNTIYF.